The source of this T cell receptor beta chain is a study of shared clonotypes between healthy human individuals. This clone was seen more than once but under ten times. Trimming took 5 bases from V and 7 from J, leaving 14 bases between them. Per germline, CDR1 LNHDA and CDR2 SQIVND (reference sequence). This CDR3 is built from 13 residues. Assay: immunoSEQ multiplex PCR; the TCRdb copy retains only in-frame clones and omits some. The sample has some 660,000 clones, 73% seen once; the top ten hold 1.5% to 2%. Among the donors, all were Caucasian adults who lived in Nashville, Tennessee. V usage is TRBV19 and J usage is TRBJ1-2; D not certain. Sequencing used memory CD4+ T cells sorted from blood. Specified subset: CD45RA-negative fraction. This sequence originates from a woman in her 30s in good health. This CDR3 is CASSSPQRGGYTF. In DNA form, the CDR3 reads TGTGCCAGTAGTTCCCCCCAGCGGGGTGGCTACACCTTC.